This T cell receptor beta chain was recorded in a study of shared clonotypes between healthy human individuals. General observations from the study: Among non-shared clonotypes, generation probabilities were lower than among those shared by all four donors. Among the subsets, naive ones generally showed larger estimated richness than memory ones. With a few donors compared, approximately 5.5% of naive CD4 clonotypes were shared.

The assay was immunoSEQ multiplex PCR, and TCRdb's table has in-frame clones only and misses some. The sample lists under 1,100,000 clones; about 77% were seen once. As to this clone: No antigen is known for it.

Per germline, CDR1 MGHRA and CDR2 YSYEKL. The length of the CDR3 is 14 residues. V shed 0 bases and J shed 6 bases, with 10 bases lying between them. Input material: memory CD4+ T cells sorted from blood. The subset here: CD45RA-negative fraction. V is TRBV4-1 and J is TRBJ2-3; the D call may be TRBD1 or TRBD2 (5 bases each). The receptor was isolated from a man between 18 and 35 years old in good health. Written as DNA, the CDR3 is TGCGCCAGCAGCCAAGACAACGGGGACGATACGCAGTATTTT. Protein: CASSQDNGDDTQYF.